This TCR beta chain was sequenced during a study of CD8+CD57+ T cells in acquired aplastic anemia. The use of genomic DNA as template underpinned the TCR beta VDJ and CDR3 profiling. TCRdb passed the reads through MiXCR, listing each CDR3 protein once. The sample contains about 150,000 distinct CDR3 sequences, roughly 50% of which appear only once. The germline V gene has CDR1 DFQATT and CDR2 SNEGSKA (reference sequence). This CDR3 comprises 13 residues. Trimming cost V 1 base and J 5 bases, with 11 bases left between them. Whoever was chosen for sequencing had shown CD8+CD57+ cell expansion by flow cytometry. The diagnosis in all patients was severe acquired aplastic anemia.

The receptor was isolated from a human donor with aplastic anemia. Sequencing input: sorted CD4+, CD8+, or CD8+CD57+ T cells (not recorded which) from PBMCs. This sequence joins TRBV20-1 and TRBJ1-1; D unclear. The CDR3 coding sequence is TGCAGTGCTAGAGGCGAGGGAGAAACTGAAGCTTTCTTT. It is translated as CSARGEGETEAFF.